This T cell receptor (beta chain) was profiled in a study of blood T cell repertoires in COVID-19. Overall study: Researchers got acute and convalescent COVID-19 samples from the United States, Italy and Spain.

Under the authors' procedure: Researchers report that nucleated cell counts were estimated from reference gene primer amplification. Profiling relied on immunoSEQ multiplex PCR, and the TCRdb table lists in-frame clones only, not all of them. D and trimming come from the DNA, and the V and J calls and clone size come from that table. Of 170,000 or so clones in the sample, 75% to 80% were seen once. CDR1 is SNHLY, CDR2 FYNNEI, per germline. Trimming took off 6 bases at V and 7 bases at J, with 15 bases between the two ends. This CDR3 comprises 13 residues. The origin of this receptor is a woman aged 70 to 79 with acute or convalescent COVID-19. The chain joins TRBV2 to TRBJ2-5; D is perhaps TRBD1 (5 bases). Sequenced sample: peripheral blood. DNA for the CDR3: TGTGCCAGCAGCCTAGGGGTTTCGGCGACCCAGTACTTC. Its translation is CASSLGVSATQYF.